This T cell receptor beta chain was found in a study of OX40 agonist ivuxolimab in advanced cancers. Study details: The study treated patients with ivuxolimab, an agonistic anti-OX40 (CD134) antibody. Study-wide findings and caveats: The average count of expanded clones was higher among CD8+ T cells than among CD4+.

In its sample, this clone was seen once. Its antigen is currently unknown. The germline V gene has CDR1 MNHEY and CDR2 SVGAGI. V was trimmed by 6 bases and J by 2 bases, leaving 10 bases between them. The CDR3 consists of 13 residues. Assay: immunoSEQ multiplex PCR; the TCRdb copy retains only in-frame clones and omits some. The sample has around 60,000 clones; approximately 88% are singletons. The chain carries TRBV6-5 and TRBJ1-1; tentatively, D is TRBD1 (6 bases). This material consisted of CD4+ or CD8+ T cells sorted from blood, taken in a trial of the OX40 agonist ivuxolimab. The TCR was taken from an adult with an advanced solid tumor such as melanoma, head and neck, liver or kidney cancer. In DNA, the CDR3 is TGTGCCAGCAGCTGGGACACTAACACTGAAGCTTTCTTT. This sequence encodes CASSWDTNTEAFF.